Below are 18 T cell receptor beta chains sequenced from a single sample in a study of T cell changes during pregnancy in multiple sclerosis. The data were produced by immunoSEQ multiplex PCR, yet TCRdb's version contains in-frame clones alone and is incomplete. The table shows 100,000 or so clones, with approximately 94% occurring only once. Material: peripheral blood, obtained before pregnancy. The receptor set was obtained from a female donor with multiple sclerosis, enrolled in a pregnancy study.

This clone was observed a few times. The V call is TRBV11-2, the J call TRBJ2-7; 9 bases line up with TRBD2. After removal of 5 bases from V and 2 bases from J, the junction contained 4 bases not matched to a gene. CDR1 and CDR2 from the germline V gene are SGHAT and FQNNGV. This CDR3 has 14 amino acids. This chain's CDR3 is CASSEAGGPYEQYF. The CDR3 DNA is TGTGCCAGCAGCGAAGCGGGAGGACCCTACGAGCAGTACTTC.

The V call is TRBV11-3, the J call TRBJ1-1, with D perhaps matching TRBD1 (5 bases). In germline, CDR1 is SGHNT, CDR2 YENEEA. The CDR3 runs 13 residues. V lost 4 bases and J lost 1, with 7 bases in between. The chain's CDR3 is CASSYGGNTEAFF. CDR3 nucleotide sequence: TGTGCCAGCAGCTACGGGGGGAACACTGAAGCTTTCTTT.

The sample holds one count of this clone. The V call is TRBV18, the J call TRBJ2-3; 9 bases line up with TRBD2. With V trimmed by 6 bases and J by 0 bases, 10 bases remained unmatched. Germline V gene sequence: CDR1 KGHSH, CDR2 LQKENI. This CDR3 is built from 17 residues. CDR3: CASSRRLAAASTDTQYF. CDR3 coding DNA: TGTGCCAGCTCCCGGAGACTAGCGGCAGCTAGCACAGATACGCAGTATTTT.

This clone was detected once. The chain links TRBV5-6 to TRBJ1-2; 7 bases match TRBD1. Trimming removed 5 bases from V and 1 base from J; junction bases left unmatched: 5. The CDR3 loop spans 14 amino acids. Germline-derived CDR1 and CDR2 are SGHDT and YYEEEE. The CDR3 DNA reads TGTGCCAGCAGTCCAGGGGGTGTTAACTATGGCTACACCTTC. Translated, it gives CASSPGGVNYGYTF.

This clone was seen just once. V usage is TRBV7-3 and J usage is TRBJ2-1; 8 bases match TRBD1. V was pared by 5 bases and J by 7 bases, with 7 bases of the junction left unmatched. There are 14 residues in the CDR3. Germline CDR1 SGHTA, CDR2 FQGTGA. The CDR3 nucleotides are TGTGCCAGCAGCGTCCAGGGGGCGCAAAATGAGCAGTTCTTC. Translating it yields CASSVQGAQNEQFF.

This clone was recorded only once. V is TRBV7-8 and J is TRBJ2-7; 7 bases are a match to TRBD1. After removal of 2 bases from V and 2 bases from J, the junction contained 9 bases not matched to a gene. The germline V gene has CDR1 SGHVS and CDR2 FQNEAQ. The length of the CDR3 is 16 residues. CDR3: CASSLTLQGPTYEQYF. CDR3 in DNA: TGTGCCAGCAGCTTAACCTTACAGGGGCCAACCTACGAGCAGTACTTC.

The V and J genes are TRBV4-1 and TRBJ1-3; D ambiguous. The germline gives CDR1 MGHRA, CDR2 YSYEKL. V lost 0 bases and J lost 4, with 13 bases in between. The CDR3 runs 16 residues. The CDR3 nucleotides are TGCGCCAGCAGCCAAGATGGAGGGCTAGTAGGAAACACCATATATTTT. It is translated as CASSQDGGLVGNTIYF.

The chain couples TRBV19 to TRBJ2-7, with TRBD1 identical over 8 bases. Per the germline V gene, CDR1 is LNHDA and CDR2 is SQIVND (reference sequence). The J segment lost 3 bases and the V segment lost 4 bases, leaving 5 bases of the junction unmatched. CDR3 length: 14 residues. CDR3 nucleotide sequence: TGTGCCAGTAGTAGAGGACAGGGACGCTACGAGCAGTACTTC. Its translation is CASSRGQGRYEQYF.

The sample holds many counts of this clone. The chain recombines TRBV5-6 with TRBJ1-5, with D possibly being TRBD1 (6 bases). CDR1 is SGHDT, CDR2 YYEEEE, per germline. V lost 1 base and J lost 2, with 10 bases in between. The CDR3 sequence is 15 residues long. CDR3 DNA sequence: TGTGCCAGCAGCTTGTGGGGGCTCGGCAATCAGCCCCAGCATTTT. Translated: CASSLWGLGNQPQHF.

This chain joins TRBV7-8 and TRBJ2-3, with 14 nucleotides matching TRBD2. Trimming took 3 bases from V and 8 from J; bases not matched to a gene: 10. The length of the CDR3 is 17 residues. Germline lookup yields CDR1 SGHVS and CDR2 FQNEAQ. CDR3 in amino acids: CASSFFPGLAGDPTQYF. The CDR3 DNA follows: TGTGCCAGCAGCTTTTTTCCGGGACTAGCGGGAGATCCTACGCAGTATTTT. Supplemented by reference TRBV7-8 and TRBJ2-3, the full variable domain reads GAGVSQSPRYKVAKRGQDVALRCDPISGHVSLFWYQQALGQGPEFLTYFQNEAQLDKSGLPSDRFFAERPEGSVSTLKIQRTQQEDSAVYLCASSFFPGLAGDPTQYFGPGTRLTVL.

The rearrangement uses TRBV28 and TRBJ1-2, with 10 bases matching TRBD1. Per the germline V gene, CDR1 is MDHEN and CDR2 is SYDVKM. V was pared by 6 bases and J by 6 bases, with 1 base of the junction left unmatched. The CDR3 covers 12 residues. The CDR3 coding sequence is TGTGCCAGCAGAGGACAGGGGGATGGCTACACCTTC. Translated, it gives CASRGQGDGYTF.

This chain joins TRBV5-1 and TRBJ1-3; no clear D. Trimming took 0 bases from V and 4 from J, leaving 2 bases between them. The germline V gene has CDR1 SGHRS and CDR2 YFSETQ. This CDR3 spans 12 amino acids. The CDR3 protein is CASSLAGNTIYF. The CDR3 DNA follows: TGCGCCAGCAGCTTGGCAGGAAACACCATATATTTT.

V gene TRBV19 combines with J gene TRBJ1-5; no reliable D call. Between the trimmed V and J ends, which lost 9 bases and 0 bases, there was a span of 9 bases. The CDR3 is 13 amino acids. Germline assignment: CDR1 LNHDA and CDR2 SQIVND (reference sequence). CDR3 sequence reads: CASGDFSNQPQHF. CDR3 in DNA: TGTGCCAGCGGGGATTTTAGCAATCAGCCCCAGCATTTT.

This clone was counted a few times. The chain has TRBV30 and TRBJ1-1; D remains ambiguous. Trimming removed 0 bases at V and 1 base at J, with 12 bases between. CDR3 length: 15 amino acids. Germline CDR1 GTSNPN, CDR2 SVGIG (reference sequence). The CDR3 bases are TGTGCCTGGAGTGTACTTGGTGCGGCGAACACTGAAGCTTTCTTT. It yields the protein CAWSVLGAANTEAFF.

This chain links TRBV9 with TRBJ2-7, with a weak D call TRBD1 (5 bases). Germline CDR1 is SGDLS and CDR2 is YYNGEE. Trimming pared 0 bases from V and 2 bases from J, leaving 9 bases between. The CDR3 has 14 amino acids. In nucleotides, the CDR3 is TGTGCCAGCAGCGTAGCAGCAGGGACCTACGAGCAGTACTTC. Protein: CASSVAAGTYEQYF.

The chain combines TRBV7-3 with TRBJ2-1; 10 nucleotides line up with TRBD2. The CDR3 is made up of 17 amino acids. Germline values: CDR1 SGHTA, CDR2 FQGTGA. The V segment lost 4 bases and the J segment 7 bases; nucleotides outside the gene matches: 13. The DNA for the CDR3 is TGTGCCAGCAGCTCCCCCGCTAGCGGGAGAAACCTAAATGAGCAGTTCTTC. It yields the protein CASSSPASGRNLNEQFF.

The CDR3 sequence: CASSEGTGQAYEQYF. CDR3 DNA: TGTGCCAGCAGCGAAGGGACAGGACAGGCCTACGAGCAGTACTTC. The chain employs TRBV9 and TRBJ2-7, with TRBD1 matching 8 bases. The V gene's germline CDR1 is SGDLS and CDR2 YYNGEE. The V gene end was trimmed by 3 bases and the J gene end by 2 bases; junction bases not matched to a gene: 7. This CDR3 region has 15 residues.

This chain links TRBV4-2 with TRBJ1-1; D may be TRBD1 (5 bases). The V and J ends lost 0 bases and 4 bases respectively, with 12 bases between them. CDR3 length: 15 residues. In germline, CDR1 is LGHNA, CDR2 YNFKEQ. The CDR3 protein is CASSQDGGGVTEAFF. CDR3 coding DNA: TGTGCCAGCAGCCAAGATGGGGGAGGGGTCACTGAAGCTTTCTTT.